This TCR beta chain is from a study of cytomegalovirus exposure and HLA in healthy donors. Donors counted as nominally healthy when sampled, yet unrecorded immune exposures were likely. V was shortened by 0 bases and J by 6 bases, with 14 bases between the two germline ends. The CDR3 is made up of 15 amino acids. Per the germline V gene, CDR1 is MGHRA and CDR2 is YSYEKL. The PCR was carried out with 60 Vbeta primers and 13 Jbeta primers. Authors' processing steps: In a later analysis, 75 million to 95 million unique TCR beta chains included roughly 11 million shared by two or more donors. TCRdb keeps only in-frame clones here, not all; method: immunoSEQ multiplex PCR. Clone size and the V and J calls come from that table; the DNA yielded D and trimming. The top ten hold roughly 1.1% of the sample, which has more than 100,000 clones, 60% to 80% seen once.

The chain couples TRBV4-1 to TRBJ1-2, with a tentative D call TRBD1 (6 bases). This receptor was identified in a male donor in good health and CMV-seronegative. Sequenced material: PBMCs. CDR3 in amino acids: CASSQDPGTPNGYTF. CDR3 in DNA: TGCGCCAGCAGCCAAGATCCCGGGACACCTAATGGCTACACCTTC.